Listed below are T cell receptor beta chains from one sample, sequenced in a study of technical replicates of blood from a few donors. Profiled with immunoSEQ multiplex PCR; TCRdb holds only in-frame clones, not every one. The table lists around 100,000 clones, around 96% of them singletons. The sequenced material came from T cells isolated from PBMCs. The origin of the receptors is a human donor in good health. Each CDR3 is given without its conserved first and last residue. The order of the fields is D gene, V gene, J gene, CDR3 protein. D genes are given only for firm matches.

>TRBD2|TRBV7-9|TRBJ2-2
ASSLGLAGALNTGELF
>TRBD2|TRBV5-1|TRBJ2-7
ASYQGLAGDEQY
>.|TRBV6-5|TRBJ1-1
ASSYSTFGTF
>TRBD1|TRBV27|TRBJ1-5
ASSLSTGVQPQH
>TRBD1|TRBV6-5|TRBJ1-2
ASSRTGNYGYT
>TRBD1|TRBV10-3|TRBJ2-7
ATGQARSNEQY
>.|TRBV5-6|TRBJ1-2
ASSLAGYPTGYT
>.|TRBV10-3|TRBJ1-1
AISETNSHTNTEAF
>TRBD2|TRBV18|TRBJ2-3
ASSPRKAGDLDTQY
>TRBD1|TRBV27|TRBJ1-4
ASSLFGQGGGEKLF
>TRBD1|TRBV23-1|TRBJ2-7
ASSQSGTGTYEQY
>TRBD1|TRBV14|TRBJ1-2
ASSQVTGAYGYT
>TRBD2|TRBV9|TRBJ2-7
ASSGPTSGSLYEQY
>TRBD2|TRBV11-3|TRBJ2-7
ATGTSGVTYEQY
>.|TRBV19|TRBJ2-7
ASSMRVTYEQY
>.|TRBV19|TRBJ2-5
ASSIADSQETQY
>TRBD1|TRBV5-1|TRBJ2-5
ASTTGGFGETQY
>TRBD1|TRBV5-1|TRBJ2-3
ASSSLTGGTDTQY
>TRBD1|TRBV5-1|TRBJ2-5
ASSPGTDLGTQY
>.|TRBV30|TRBJ1-3
AWGGLRNTIY
>.|TRBV6-6|TRBJ2-7
ASSYGGTSYEQY
>.|TRBV21-1|TRBJ2-2
ASSKTGTGVNSNTGELF
>.|TRBV9|TRBJ2-1
ASSADSGSLSYNEQF
>.|TRBV9|TRBJ1-3
ASSVEGGVGNTIY
>.|TRBV27|TRBJ2-7
ASRLEDEQY
>TRBD2|TRBV19|TRBJ2-2
ASSIGLAEITGELF
>TRBD2|TRBV29-1|TRBJ2-7
SAVGLAGAKFLEQY
>.|TRBV2|TRBJ1-1
ASSHRETEAF
>TRBD2|TRBV5-1|TRBJ2-1
ASSHSGGSYNEQF
>TRBD1|TRBV10-3|TRBJ1-5
AISRDSPAQPQH
>.|TRBV7-2|TRBJ2-7
ASSYGTRVGEQY
>TRBD2|TRBV18|TRBJ2-3
ASSPYLGLAGTDTQY
>TRBD1|TRBV18|TRBJ2-5
ASSPYRGETQY
>TRBD2|TRBV5-8|TRBJ2-3
ASSWGGRAGDTQY
>TRBD2|TRBV15|TRBJ2-1
ATSSPSGRVNEQF
>TRBD2|TRBV7-2|TRBJ2-3
ASSFGRASGRKDTQY
>.|TRBV12-5|TRBJ1-5
ASGRTGVFNQPQH
>TRBD1|TRBV29-1|TRBJ2-1
SVGQGSDEQF
>TRBD1|TRBV23-1|TRBJ1-5
ASSQPDSRDRGGGWSNQPQH
>TRBD2|TRBV5-1|TRBJ2-1
ASSTTRTSGSFIYNEQF
>.|TRBV5-1|TRBJ2-1
ASSFIRLENEQF
>TRBD2|TRBV19|TRBJ2-1
ASSTTSGSYNEQF
>TRBD2|TRBV28|TRBJ2-3
ASSFQRDSPSTDTQY